These 20 T cell receptor beta chains share one sample of origin, sequenced in a study of human T cells and chemical hapten exposure. TCRdb reprocessed the RACE reads with MiXCR, giving one entry per CDR3 protein. The sample consists of 60,000 to 80,000 distinct CDR3 sequences, roughly 6.1% of them appearing once. Regarding time point: healthy volunteer bleed at 6 weeks. It was unfractionated whole blood from which total RNA was extracted. The sequenced material came from whole blood. Source of these receptors: a female donor in good health. Some clones in this sample may be carry-over from other donors' samples.

CDR3 bases: TGTGCCGGGGGGGCTTATACGGATTCACCCCTCCACTTT. Its protein product is CAGGAYTDSPLHF. The chain joins TRBV2 to TRBJ1-6; D may be TRBD1 (6 bases). The CDR3 sequence is 13 residues long. V gave up 11 bases and J gave up 8 bases, with 16 bases separating them. CDR1 SNHLY and CDR2 FYNNEI come from the germline V gene. The complete variable domain, with remaining parts taken from reference TRBV2 and TRBJ1-6, reads EPEVTQTPSHQVTQMGQEVILRCVPISNHLYFYWYRQILGQKVEFLVSFYNNEISEKSEIFDDQFSVERPDGSNFTLKIRSTKLEDSAMYFCAGGAYTDSPLHFGNGTRLTVT.

This clonotype was counted only a few times. The chain is built from TRBV21-1 and TRBJ1-5. TRBV21-1 is a documented pseudogene. The CDR3 totals 13 residues. CDR3 amino acids: CASSTTQGGPQHF. In DNA, the CDR3 is TGTGCCAGCAGCACCACCCAGGGAGGGCCCCAGCATTTT.

In this sample, this clonotype turned up many times. The chain employs TRBV7-2 and TRBJ1-5; tentatively, D is TRBD1 (6 bases). In germline, CDR1 is SGHTA, CDR2 FQGNSA. The CDR3 totals 15 residues. V was pared by 5 bases and J by 2 bases, with 13 bases between. CDR3 sequence reads: CASSPTGSGNQPQHF. CDR3 sequence (DNA): TGTGCCAGCAGCCCTACAGGGTCGGGCAATCAGCCCCAGCATTTT.

This clonotype appeared a few times. V and J are TRBV28 and TRBJ2-7, with a possible D match to TRBD1 (5 bases). The CDR3 length is 14 residues. V dropped 3 bases and J dropped 4 bases, with 13 bases sitting between them. Germline-derived CDR1 and CDR2 are MDHEN and SYDVKM. As DNA, the CDR3 is TGTGCCAGCAGTTTCCGGACAACGGATTACGAGCAGTACTTC. Translated, it gives CASSFRTTDYEQYF.

V and J are TRBV20-1 and TRBJ2-3; 10 nucleotides agree with TRBD2. J was trimmed by 1 base and V by 6 bases; bases with no gene match: 7. Germline CDR1 reads DFQATT; CDR2 reads SNEGSKA (reference sequence). The CDR3 has 15 amino acids. CDR3 in DNA: TGCAGTGCCGCCCAAGGGACTAGCGGCACAGATACGCAGTATTTT. It specifies CSAAQGTSGTDTQYF.

This clonotype was found a few times. This chain uses TRBV28 with TRBJ2-7; 8 nucleotides match TRBD2. CDR1 MDHEN and CDR2 SYDVKM come from the germline V gene. J was trimmed by 3 bases and V by 5 bases; bases with no gene match: 9. This CDR3 is built from 15 residues. The CDR3 loop reads CASSRGGGNLYEQYF. The DNA of the CDR3 is TGTGCCAGCAGTCGGGGGGGGGGCAATCTCTACGAGCAGTACTTC.

In this sample, this clonotype turned up many times. V usage is TRBV2 and J usage is TRBJ1-4; D is possibly TRBD1 (5 bases). This CDR3 has 14 residues. The V end lost 6 bases, the J end lost 4 bases, and 12 bases lay between the germline ends. Per germline, CDR1 SNHLY and CDR2 FYNNEI. DNA for the CDR3: TGTGCCAGCAGCCCTGACAGATTTAATGAAAAACTGTTTTTT. Residues: CASSPDRFNEKLFF.

The CDR3 loop is CASSIGRHSGANVLTF. The CDR3 DNA sequence: TGTGCCAGTAGTATAGGGAGACACTCTGGGGCCAACGTCCTGACTTTC. The gene calls are TRBV19 and TRBJ2-6; D is unclear. The CDR3 has 16 residues. With 1 base removed from V and 0 bases from J, the gap between germline ends came to 7 bases. The germline CDR1 and CDR2 sequences are LNHDA and SQIVND (reference sequence).

This clonotype was seen a few times. The rearrangement joins TRBV28 to TRBJ1-6, with D possibly being TRBD1 (6 bases). This CDR3 contains 16 residues. V gave up 3 bases and J gave up 6 bases, with 15 bases separating them. CDR1 is MDHEN, CDR2 SYDVKM, per germline. The CDR3 bases are TGTGCCAGCAGTTTCCCCCAGGGGACGGGTAATTCACCCCTCCACTTT. Protein product: CASSFPQGTGNSPLHF.

The V gene is TRBV20-1, the J gene TRBJ1-3; the D is unclear. The ends were cut back, 1 base at V and 2 bases at J, with 18 bases in the middle. The CDR3 consists of 17 residues. Per the germline V gene, CDR1 is DFQATT and CDR2 is SNEGSKA (reference sequence). CDR3 coding DNA: TGCAGTGCTAGAGTGGCGGACTATACCGCCCCTGGAAACACCATATATTTT. Protein: CSARVADYTAPGNTIYF.

The V call is TRBV10-3, the J call TRBJ1-1; 10 positions agree with TRBD1. V dropped 5 bases and J dropped 0; count of bases not matched to a gene: 3. The germline CDR1 and CDR2 sequences are ENHRY and SYGVKD. The CDR3 runs 15 residues. Here the CDR3 DNA reads TGTGCCATCAGTCCGGGACAGGGGATGAACACTGAAGCTTTCTTT. This gives the protein CAISPGQGMNTEAFF.

This clonotype was recorded only once. This may stem from a read error, because a much larger clone lies one nucleotide away. The rearrangement links TRBV7-9 to TRBJ2-4; D unclear. The CDR3 contains 14 residues. Germline assignment: CDR1 SEHNR and CDR2 FQNEAQ (reference sequence). CDR3: CASSWVLAKNVQYF. The DNA of the CDR3 is TGTGCCAGCAGCTGGGTTTTAGCCAAAAACGTTCAGTACTTC.

This clonotype was observed at least ten times. This rearrangement joins TRBV28 to TRBJ2-5; 8 positions match TRBD2. The V and J ends lost 7 bases and 2 bases, in that order; junction bases with no gene match: 9. The CDR3 is 15 residues long. CDR1 is MDHEN and CDR2 is SYDVKM in the germline V gene. This chain's CDR3 is CASTPLAGRQETQYF. As DNA, the CDR3 is TGTGCCAGCACCCCCTTAGCGGGAAGGCAAGAGACCCAGTACTTC.

This clonotype has only a few counts. The J gene is TRBJ1-5, the V gene TRBV2; unclear D gene. Per germline, CDR1 SNHLY and CDR2 FYNNEI. This CDR3 region has 14 residues. Trimming took off 6 bases at V and 0 bases at J, with 9 bases between the two ends. The CDR3, as DNA: TGTGCCAGCAGGGCAACTTATAGCAATCAGCCCCAGCATTTT. Translated: CASRATYSNQPQHF.

This clonotype appeared many times. J is TRBJ2-7 and V is TRBV20-1, with 7 bases that match TRBD1. The V segment lost 3 bases and the J segment 4 bases; nucleotides outside the gene matches: 9. This CDR3 comprises 14 residues. Germline assignment: CDR1 DFQATT and CDR2 SNEGSKA (reference sequence). The CDR3 DNA sequence: TGCAGTGCTAGTAGGGACAGAATAATTTACGAGCAGTACTTC. Encoded protein: CSASRDRIIYEQYF.

This clonotype has a count of ten or more. The gene calls are TRBV11-2 and TRBJ2-5; 15 nucleotides agree with TRBD2. CDR3 length: 15 amino acids. The germline CDR1 and CDR2 sequences are SGHAT and FQNNGV. The V and J ends lost 4 bases and 5 bases, in that order; junction bases with no gene match: 2. The CDR3 is CASSSGLAGGETQYF. CDR3 nucleotide sequence: TGTGCCAGCAGCTCAGGACTAGCGGGAGGGGAGACCCAGTACTTC. Looking up the rest from reference TRBV11-2 and TRBJ2-5 gives the full variable domain: EAGVAQSPRYKIIEKRQSVAFWCNPISGHATLYWYQQILGQGPKLLIQFQNNGVVDDSQLPKDRFSAERLKGVDSTLKIQPAKLEDSAVYLCASSSGLAGGETQYFGPGTRLLVL.

This clonotype was found many times. V gene TRBV6-2 or TRBV6-3 combines with J gene TRBJ2-7, with a possible D match to TRBD1 (6 bases). Germline V gene sequence: CDR1 MNHEY, CDR2 SVGEGT. This CDR3 spans 14 amino acids. V dropped 7 bases and J dropped 0 bases, with 13 bases sitting between them. The CDR3 loop reads CASTDTGTSYEQYF. For the CDR3, the DNA is TGTGCCAGCACCGACACAGGGACCTCCTACGAGCAGTACTTC.

This chain links TRBV12-3 or TRBV12-4 with TRBJ2-1; the D gene could be TRBD1 or TRBD2 (6 bases each). The CDR3 contains 15 residues. The V end lost 1 base, the J end lost 8 bases, and 15 bases lay between the germline ends. The CDR3 loop is CASSLDRGGIDEQFF. The DNA of the CDR3 is TGTGCCAGCAGTTTAGATAGAGGGGGGATCGATGAGCAGTTCTTC.

The chain is built from TRBV12-3 or TRBV12-4 and TRBJ2-5; D unresolved. This CDR3 region has 14 residues. V gave up 2 bases and J gave up 5 bases, with 12 bases separating them. The CDR3 nucleotides read TGTGCCAGCAGTTTATCCCGGATTGGGGAGACCCAGTACTTC. This sequence encodes CASSLSRIGETQYF.

This clonotype was observed many times. The chain has TRBV9 and TRBJ2-3; TRBD1 might be the D (5 bases). V lost 0 bases, J lost 2 bases, and 7 bases lay in between. In germline, CDR1 is SGDLS, CDR2 YYNGEE. The CDR3 extends over 14 amino acids. The CDR3 DNA sequence: TGTGCCAGCAGCGTAGCAGGGCACACAGATACGCAGTATTTT. It encodes CASSVAGHTDTQYF.